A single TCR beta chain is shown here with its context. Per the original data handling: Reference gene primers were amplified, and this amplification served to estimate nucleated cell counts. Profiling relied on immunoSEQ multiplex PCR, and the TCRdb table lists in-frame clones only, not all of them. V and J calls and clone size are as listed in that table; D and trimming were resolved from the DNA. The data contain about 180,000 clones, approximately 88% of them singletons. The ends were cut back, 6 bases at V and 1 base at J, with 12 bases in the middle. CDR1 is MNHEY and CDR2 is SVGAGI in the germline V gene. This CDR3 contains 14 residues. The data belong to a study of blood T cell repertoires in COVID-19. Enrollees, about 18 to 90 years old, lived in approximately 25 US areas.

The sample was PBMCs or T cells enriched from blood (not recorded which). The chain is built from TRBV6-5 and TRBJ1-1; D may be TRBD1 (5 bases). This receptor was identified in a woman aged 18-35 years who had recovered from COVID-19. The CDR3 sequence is CASSRTGPNTEAFF. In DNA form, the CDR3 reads TGTGCCAGCAGCCGCACAGGCCCGAACACTGAAGCTTTCTTT.